Shown below are 27 T cell receptor beta chains from a single sample sequenced in a study of blood T cell repertoires in COVID-19. Assay: immunoSEQ multiplex PCR; the TCRdb copy retains only in-frame clones and omits some. The sample yields about 250,000 clones, approximately 89% seen once. The sample consisted of peripheral blood. These receptors were collected from a woman in her fifties or sixties who had recovered from COVID-19.

The CDR3 DNA is TGCGCCAGCAGCCCAGGCCACCAAGAGACCCAGTACTTC. It yields the protein CASSPGHQETQYF. The chain uses TRBV5-1 and TRBJ2-5; D unclear. This CDR3 contains 13 residues. Trimming pared 4 bases from V and 0 bases from J, leaving 7 bases between. The V gene's germline CDR1 is SGHRS and CDR2 YFSETQ.

The rearrangement uses TRBV5-1 and TRBJ2-7; 8 nucleotides align to TRBD1. The CDR3 is 15 amino acids. Germline-derived CDR1 and CDR2 are SGHRS and YFSETQ. The ends lost 4 bases at V and 7 bases at J; junction bases unmatched: 13. CDR3 DNA sequence: TGCGCCAGCAGCAGAGACAGGGGACCTTCGGGAGAGCAGTACTTC. Residues: CASSRDRGPSGEQYF.

The J gene is TRBJ2-2, the V gene TRBV19; D is undetermined. CDR1 LNHDA and CDR2 SQIVND come from the germline V gene (reference sequence). Trimming shortened V by 1 base and J by 1 base, and 13 bases separated the two germline ends. The CDR3 length is 17 residues. The chain's CDR3 is CASSIGYSRQNTGELFF. The DNA for the CDR3 is TGTGCCAGTAGTATAGGGTACAGCAGGCAGAACACCGGGGAGCTGTTTTTT.

The genes are TRBV11-1 and TRBJ1-2, with D possibly matching TRBD1 (6 bases). The CDR3 has 16 amino acids. Germline V gene sequence: CDR1 SGHAT, CDR2 FQDESV (reference sequence). Deletions cut 5 bases from V and 4 bases from J, with 20 bases between. DNA for the CDR3: TGTGCCAGCAGCACTATCCGTTGGACAGAAGGCTATGGCTACACCTTC. Encoded protein: CASSTIRWTEGYGYTF.

V and J are TRBV11-2 and TRBJ1-1, with D hard to call. Trimming stripped 4 bases from V and 7 bases from J, with 16 bases between. The CDR3 is 14 residues long. Per the germline V gene, CDR1 is SGHAT and CDR2 is FQNNGV. The CDR3 bases are TGTGCCAGCAGCTCACTACGCCGAGGTCTTGAAGCTTTCTTT. Residues: CASSSLRRGLEAFF.

The rearrangement joins TRBV7-6 to TRBJ1-5; 8 bases are a match to TRBD1. V shed 6 bases, J shed 5 bases, and the junction held 3 bases outside the gene matches. CDR1 and CDR2 from the germline V gene are SGHVS and FNYEAQ. This CDR3 has 13 amino acids. The CDR3 spells CASSLGQDQPQHF. CDR3 DNA: TGTGCCAGCAGTTTGGGACAGGATCAGCCCCAGCATTTT.

The chain is built from TRBV5-1 and TRBJ2-1; D possibly corresponds to TRBD1 (6 bases). The V end was cut by 7 bases, the J end by 3 bases, with 17 bases between. This CDR3 comprises 15 residues. Germline lookup yields CDR1 SGHRS and CDR2 YFSETQ. This chain's CDR3 is CASSAGTRLYNEQFF. The CDR3 DNA sequence: TGCGCCAGCTCCGCCGGGACAAGGCTCTACAATGAGCAGTTCTTC.

This chain joins TRBV24-1 and TRBJ1-5; tentative D call: TRBD1 (5 bases). The CDR3 consists of 14 residues. Germline-derived CDR1 and CDR2 are KGHDR and SFDVKD. The V end lost 5 bases, the J end lost 5 bases, and 12 bases lay between the germline ends. Here the CDR3 reads CATSVGGTDQPQHF. The CDR3 nucleotides read TGTGCCACCAGTGTCGGGGGAACGGATCAGCCCCAGCATTTT.

The genes are TRBV5-4 and TRBJ2-3, with 8 positions matching TRBD2. V gave up 0 bases and J gave up 5 bases; unmatched junction bases: 2. The germline CDR1 and CDR2 sequences are SGHNT and YYREEE (reference sequence). This CDR3 has 14 residues. CDR3 loop: CASSLGLAGDTQYF. The CDR3 DNA follows: TGTGCCAGCAGCTTGGGGCTAGCGGGAGATACGCAGTATTTT.

To note about this clone: This may stem from a read error, because a much larger clone lies one nucleotide away. The same CDR3 is also encoded by other DNA sequences in this sample. The chain recombines TRBV11-2 with TRBJ2-5, with 8 bases fitting TRBD2. From germline, CDR1 is SGHAT and CDR2 FQNNGV. CDR3 size: 15 residues. The CDR3 DNA reads as TGTGCTAGCAGCTTGGGTTTAGCGGGGCAAGAGACCCAGTACTTC. Translating gives CASSLGLAGQETQYF.

This clone showed up just once. The rearrangement links TRBV3-1 (or the pseudogene TRBV3-2) to TRBJ1-4; 8 bases map to TRBD1. After removal of 0 bases from V and 4 bases from J, the junction contained 4 bases not matched to a gene. CDR1 is LGHDT and CDR2 is YNNKEL in the germline V gene (reference sequence). The CDR3 runs 16 residues. CDR3 amino acids: CASSQDIGTGNEKLFF. The CDR3 DNA reads as TGTGCCAGCAGCCAAGATATCGGGACAGGTAATGAAAAACTGTTTTTT.

V and J are TRBV9 and TRBJ2-2; tentative D call: TRBD1 (6 bases). Germline V gives CDR1 SGDLS, CDR2 YYNGEE. V shed 0 bases and J shed 6 bases, with 15 bases lying between them. The CDR3 is 16 amino acids. The CDR3 protein is CASSVALGQYAGELFF. CDR3 sequence (DNA): TGTGCCAGCAGCGTAGCCCTAGGACAGTACGCCGGGGAGCTGTTTTTT.

The V gene is TRBV9, the J gene TRBJ1-3; TRBD1 matches 7 bases. V shed 4 bases, J shed 1 base, and the junction held 8 bases outside the gene matches. CDR1 is SGDLS and CDR2 is YYNGEE in the germline V gene. The CDR3 is 16 residues long. This chain's CDR3 is CASSPRQGSSGNTIYF. The DNA for the CDR3 is TGTGCCAGCAGCCCCCGACAGGGTTCGTCTGGAAACACCATATATTTT.

The sample holds one count of this clone. The chain has TRBV3-1 (or the pseudogene TRBV3-2) and TRBJ1-5; no firm D call. The CDR3 contains 13 residues. Trimming removed 1 base from V and 9 bases from J, with 10 bases in between. CDR1 is LGHDT, CDR2 YNNKEL, per germline (reference sequence). The CDR3 coding sequence is TGTGCCAGCAGCCAAGGTCGGGGTGTGCCCCAGCATTTT. As protein: CASSQGRGVPQHF.

The V call is TRBV7-3, the J call TRBJ2-7; TRBD1 aligns across 9 bases. This CDR3 is 14 amino acids long. Germline CDR1 and CDR2: SGHTA and FQGTGA. Trimming removed 3 bases from V and 6 bases from J; junction bases left unmatched: 6. This CDR3 reads CASSFRDRVREQYF. CDR3 bases: TGTGCCAGCAGCTTCCGGGACAGGGTGCGCGAGCAGTACTTC.

The chain has TRBV7-2 and TRBJ1-2, with D possibly matching TRBD1 (6 bases). V shed 5 bases and J shed 12 bases, with 22 bases lying between them. The CDR3 consists of 14 residues. Germline loops: CDR1 SGHTA, CDR2 FQGNSA. The CDR3, as DNA: TGTGCCAGCAGCCGTCCAGGGGTCCCCCGTCAAAACACCTTC. Encoded protein: CASSRPGVPRQNTF.

A single count supports this clone. The chain recombines TRBV7-8 with TRBJ2-1, with TRBD1 matching 9 bases. Germline V CDR1 and CDR2: SGHVS, FQNEAQ. The CDR3 has 15 residues. J lost 3 bases, V lost 7 bases, and 7 bases had no gene match. In DNA, the CDR3 is TGTGCCAGCACCTTCCGGGACAGGGACTACAATGAGCAGTTCTTC. This encodes CASTFRDRDYNEQFF.

For this clone: One junction end does not reproduce the germline sequence, and a read error may be involved. The CDR3 bases are TGTGCTAGCAGCTCTAGCCCGGGGACCTACGAGCAGTACTTC. It yields the protein CASSSSPGTYEQYF. The chain employs TRBV7-7 and TRBJ2-7, with D possibly being TRBD2 (5 bases). This CDR3 has 14 amino acids. Germline values: CDR1 SSHAT, CDR2 FNYEAQ (reference sequence).

The chain combines TRBV27 with TRBJ2-7; 10 positions agree with TRBD2. V gave up 6 bases and J gave up 0 bases; unmatched junction bases: 5. The germline CDR1 and CDR2 sequences are MNHEY and SMNVEV (reference sequence). CDR3 size: 15 residues. CDR3 sequence: CASRLAGATSYEQYF. The CDR3 DNA reads TGTGCCAGCAGGCTAGCGGGGGCCACCTCCTACGAGCAGTACTTC.

The rearrangement links TRBV27 to TRBJ2-7; a weak D match, TRBD2 (6 bases). CDR1 MNHEY and CDR2 SMNVEV come from the germline V gene (reference sequence). V was cut by 5 bases and J by 6 bases, with 14 bases left in between. This CDR3 has 13 residues. In DNA form, the CDR3 reads TGTGCCAGCAGTCCAGGGACTCTAGTCGAGCAGTACTTC. Protein product: CASSPGTLVEQYF.

The chain couples TRBV2 to TRBJ1-3; tentatively, D is TRBD1 (5 bases). The CDR3 is 15 amino acids. The ends were cut back, 8 bases at V and 0 bases at J, with 14 bases in the middle. The germline gives CDR1 SNHLY, CDR2 FYNNEI. The CDR3 loop is CASQPVGHSGNTIYF. The CDR3 region has the DNA TGTGCCAGCCAGCCCGTGGGGCACTCTGGAAACACCATATATTTT.

This clone was counted only a few times. This chain links TRBV21-1 with TRBJ1-6; the table calls TRBD1, which could not be checked here. TRBV21-1 is reported as a pseudogene. The CDR3 is 18 residues long. In DNA form, the CDR3 reads TGTGCCAGCAGCAAAGGGGACAGCACCGTCTCCTATAATTCACCCCTCCACTTT. This encodes CASSKGDSTVSYNSPLHF.

The J gene is TRBJ2-1, the V gene TRBV7-2; 14 bases are shared with TRBD2. The germline gives CDR1 SGHTA, CDR2 FQGNSA. This CDR3 is built from 15 residues. The V gene end was trimmed by 5 bases and the J gene end by 6 bases; junction bases not matched to a gene: 3. The CDR3 loop reads CASSPTSGGANEQFF. The CDR3 region has the DNA TGTGCCAGCAGCCCGACTAGCGGGGGGGCCAATGAGCAGTTCTTC. Full variable domain (missing parts from reference TRBV7-2 and TRBJ2-1): GAGVSQSPSNKVTEKGKDVELRCDPISGHTALYWYRQSLGQGLEFLIYFQGNSAPDKSGLPSDRFSAERTGGSVSTLTIQRTQQEDSAVYLCASSPTSGGANEQFFGPGTRLTVL.

V and J are TRBV10-1 and TRBJ2-1; perhaps TRBD1 as D (5 bases). Germline loops: CDR1 WNHNN, CDR2 SYGVQD (reference sequence). V was trimmed by 2 bases and J by 0 bases, leaving 20 bases between them. CDR3 length: 19 residues. CDR3 in amino acids: CASSEAPPDRLSSYNEQFF. The CDR3 bases are TGCGCCAGCAGTGAGGCACCCCCCGACAGACTCAGCTCCTACAATGAGCAGTTCTTC.

This clone occurred many times. The chain uses TRBV10-3 and TRBJ1-4, with TRBD1 as a possible D gene (5 bases). The germline V gene has CDR1 ENHRY and CDR2 SYGVKD. Trimming pared 4 bases from V and 4 bases from J, leaving 10 bases between. This CDR3 spans 14 amino acids. The CDR3 here is CAISVGGFNEKLFF. CDR3 sequence (DNA): TGTGCCATCAGTGTGGGGGGATTTAATGAAAAACTGTTTTTT.

CDR3 sequence (DNA): TGTGCCAGCAGCATCCGGGACTTTACAGATACGCAGTATTTT. Protein sequence: CASSIRDFTDTQYF. V and J are TRBV9 and TRBJ2-3, with a tentative D call TRBD2 (6 bases). Per the germline V gene, CDR1 is SGDLS and CDR2 is YYNGEE. Trimming cost V 4 bases and J 3 bases, with 12 bases left between them. The CDR3 has 14 amino acids.

The chain uses TRBV11-2 and TRBJ1-1, with D uncertain. Deletions cut 5 bases from V and 7 bases from J, with 11 bases between. Germline assignment: CDR1 SGHAT and CDR2 FQNNGV. This CDR3 contains 12 residues. The CDR3 nucleotides read TGTGCCAGCAGCCCGCCCGTGCGTGAAGCTTTCTTT. This sequence encodes CASSPPVREAFF.